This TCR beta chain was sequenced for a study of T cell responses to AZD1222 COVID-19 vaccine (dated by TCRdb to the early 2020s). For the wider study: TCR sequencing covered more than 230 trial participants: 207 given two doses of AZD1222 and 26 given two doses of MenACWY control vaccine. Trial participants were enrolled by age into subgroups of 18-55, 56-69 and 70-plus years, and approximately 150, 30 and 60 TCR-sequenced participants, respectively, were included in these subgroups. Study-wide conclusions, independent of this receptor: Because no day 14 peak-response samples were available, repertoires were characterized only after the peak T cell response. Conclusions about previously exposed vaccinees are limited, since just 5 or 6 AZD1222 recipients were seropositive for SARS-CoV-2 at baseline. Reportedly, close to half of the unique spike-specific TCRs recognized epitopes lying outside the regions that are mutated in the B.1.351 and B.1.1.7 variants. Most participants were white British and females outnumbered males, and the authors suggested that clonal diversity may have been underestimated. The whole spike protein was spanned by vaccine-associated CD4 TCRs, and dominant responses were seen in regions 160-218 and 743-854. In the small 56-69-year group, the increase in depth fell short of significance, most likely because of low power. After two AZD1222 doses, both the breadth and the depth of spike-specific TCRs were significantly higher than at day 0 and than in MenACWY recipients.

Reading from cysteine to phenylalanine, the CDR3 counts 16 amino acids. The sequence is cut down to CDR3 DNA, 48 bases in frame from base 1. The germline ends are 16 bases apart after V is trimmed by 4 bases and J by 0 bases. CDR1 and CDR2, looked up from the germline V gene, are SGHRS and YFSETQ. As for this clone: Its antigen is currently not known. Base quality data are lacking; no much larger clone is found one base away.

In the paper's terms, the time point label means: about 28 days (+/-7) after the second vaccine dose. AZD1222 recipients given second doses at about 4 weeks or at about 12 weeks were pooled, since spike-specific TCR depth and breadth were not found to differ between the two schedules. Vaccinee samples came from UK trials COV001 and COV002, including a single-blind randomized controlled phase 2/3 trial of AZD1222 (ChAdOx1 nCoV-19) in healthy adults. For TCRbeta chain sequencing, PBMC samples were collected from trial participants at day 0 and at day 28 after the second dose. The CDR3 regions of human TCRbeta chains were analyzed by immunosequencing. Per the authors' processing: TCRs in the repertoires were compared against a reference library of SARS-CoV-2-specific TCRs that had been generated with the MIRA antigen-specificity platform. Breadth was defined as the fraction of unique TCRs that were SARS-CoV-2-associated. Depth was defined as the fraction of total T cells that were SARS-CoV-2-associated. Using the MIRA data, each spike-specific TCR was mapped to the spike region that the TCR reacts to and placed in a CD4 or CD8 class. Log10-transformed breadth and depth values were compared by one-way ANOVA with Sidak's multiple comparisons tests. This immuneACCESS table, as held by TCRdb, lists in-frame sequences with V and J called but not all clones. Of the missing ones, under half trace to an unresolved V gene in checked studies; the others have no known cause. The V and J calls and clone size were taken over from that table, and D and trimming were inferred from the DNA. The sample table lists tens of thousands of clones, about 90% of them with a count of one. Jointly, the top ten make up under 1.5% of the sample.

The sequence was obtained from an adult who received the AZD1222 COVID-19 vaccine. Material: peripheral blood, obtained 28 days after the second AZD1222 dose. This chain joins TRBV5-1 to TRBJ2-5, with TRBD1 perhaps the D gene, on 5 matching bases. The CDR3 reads CASSRALRTNQETQYF. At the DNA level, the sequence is TGCGCCAGCAGCCGGGCCCTCAGGACAAACCAAGAGACCCAGTACTTC.